Listed below are T cell receptor beta chains from one sample, sequenced in a study of cytomegalovirus exposure and HLA in healthy donors. Data came from immunoSEQ multiplex PCR; TCRdb stores just in-frame clones and leaves some out. There are approximately 300,000 clones in the sample; around 86% occur only once, and more than 0.8% lies in the top ten. The sample was PBMCs. The receptors shown here come from a woman in her late teens or twenties in good health and CMV-seronegative. CDR3s include the opening cysteine and the closing phenylalanine or tryptophan.

>TRBJ2-5|TRBV28
CASSSDRGPQETQYF
>TRBJ1-4|TRBV7-8
CASSTDQGGTGKLFF
>TRBJ1-1|TRBV2
CASSRGLSEAFF
>TRBJ2-3|TRBV5-1
CASSKLQGGDTQYF
>TRBJ2-7|TRBV7-2
CASSPTLTSGIYEQYF
>TRBJ2-1|TRBV7-8
CASSPRLAGGTSPNVNHEQFF
>TRBJ1-1|TRBV29-1
CSVGRRGEGTEAFF
>TRBJ2-1|TRBV4-1
CASSQGTGEGNEQFF
>TRBJ2-5|TRBV27
CASSSYRGDQETQYF
>TRBJ2-5|TRBV2
CASSTGTGNVLGETQYF
>TRBJ2-5|TRBV28
CASSLSPRGYSQETQYF
>TRBJ2-1|TRBV18
CASSPSGPPYNEQFF
>TRBJ2-3|TRBV5-1
CASSAGDTQYF
>TRBJ1-1|TRBV7-3
CASSLQGGNTEAFF
>TRBJ2-7|TRBV5-6
CASETGLAYEQYF
>TRBJ1-4|TRBV10-3
CAISEQGGPNEKLFF
>TRBJ2-2|TRBV4-1
CASSQWGLAGALPNTGELFF
>TRBJ2-4|TRBV6-1
CASREGRWDKNIQYF
>TRBJ2-1|TRBV4-2
CASSQVPSDAYNEQFF
>TRBJ1-2|TRBV9
CASTVGSTPYGYTF
>TRBJ1-2|TRBV2
CASSEQQGSYGYTF